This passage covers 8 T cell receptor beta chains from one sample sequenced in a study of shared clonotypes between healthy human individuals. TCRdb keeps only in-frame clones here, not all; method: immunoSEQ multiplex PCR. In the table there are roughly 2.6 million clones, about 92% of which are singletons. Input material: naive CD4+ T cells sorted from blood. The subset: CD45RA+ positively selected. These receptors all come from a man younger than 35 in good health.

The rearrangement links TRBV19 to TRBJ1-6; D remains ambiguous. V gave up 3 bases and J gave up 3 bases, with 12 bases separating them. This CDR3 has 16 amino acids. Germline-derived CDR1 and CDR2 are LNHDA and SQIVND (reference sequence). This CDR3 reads CASSMGSEIYNSPLHF. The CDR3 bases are TGTGCCAGTAGTATGGGCAGCGAAATCTATAATTCACCCCTCCACTTT.

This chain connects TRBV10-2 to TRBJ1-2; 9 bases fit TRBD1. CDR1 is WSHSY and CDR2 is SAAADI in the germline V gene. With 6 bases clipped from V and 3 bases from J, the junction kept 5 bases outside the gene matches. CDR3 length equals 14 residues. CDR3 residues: CASRLQGADYGYTF. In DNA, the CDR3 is TGCGCCAGCAGGCTACAGGGGGCCGACTATGGCTACACCTTC.

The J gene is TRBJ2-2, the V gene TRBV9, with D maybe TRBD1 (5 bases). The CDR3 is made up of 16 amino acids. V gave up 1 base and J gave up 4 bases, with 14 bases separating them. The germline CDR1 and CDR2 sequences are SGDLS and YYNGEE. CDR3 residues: CASSVTGQSGTGELFF. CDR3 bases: TGTGCCAGCAGCGTAACAGGCCAATCCGGCACCGGGGAGCTGTTTTTT.

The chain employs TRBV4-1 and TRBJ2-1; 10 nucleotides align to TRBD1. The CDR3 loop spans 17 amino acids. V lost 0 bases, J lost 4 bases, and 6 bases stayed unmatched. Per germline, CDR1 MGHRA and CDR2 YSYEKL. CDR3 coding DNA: TGCGCCAGCAGCCAAGATATGGGACAGGGGACTTACAATGAGCAGTTCTTC. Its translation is CASSQDMGQGTYNEQFF.

CDR3 in DNA: TGTGCCAGCAGCCCGCCAAGTCCGGGACTAGCGTCAAATGAGCAGTTCTTC. The encoded protein is CASSPPSPGLASNEQFF. This sequence joins TRBV5-4 and TRBJ2-1, with 10 nucleotides matching TRBD2. Losses at the gene ends were 4 bases for V and 7 bases for J; bases not matched to a gene: 14. Germline V gives CDR1 SGHNT, CDR2 YYREEE (reference sequence). The CDR3 contains 17 residues.

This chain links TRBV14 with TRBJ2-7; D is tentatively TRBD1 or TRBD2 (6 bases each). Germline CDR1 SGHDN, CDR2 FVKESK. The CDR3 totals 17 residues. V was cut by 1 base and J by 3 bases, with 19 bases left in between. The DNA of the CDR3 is TGTGCCAGCAGCCAAGCCTTCCACGGGGGCCCCTACTACGAGCAGTACTTC. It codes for CASSQAFHGGPYYEQYF.

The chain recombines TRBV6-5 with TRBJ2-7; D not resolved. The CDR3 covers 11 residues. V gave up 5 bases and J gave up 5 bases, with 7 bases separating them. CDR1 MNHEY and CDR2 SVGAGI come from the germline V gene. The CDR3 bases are TGTGCCAGCAGTGACTTACACGAGCAGTACTTC. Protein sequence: CASSDLHEQYF.

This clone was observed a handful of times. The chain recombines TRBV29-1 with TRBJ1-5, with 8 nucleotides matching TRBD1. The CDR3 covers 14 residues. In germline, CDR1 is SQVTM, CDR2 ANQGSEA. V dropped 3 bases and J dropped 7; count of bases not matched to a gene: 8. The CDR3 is CSVDRQGATQPQHF. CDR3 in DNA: TGCAGCGTTGATAGGCAGGGGGCAACCCAGCCCCAGCATTTT.